The 5 T cell receptor beta chains below were found in one sample sequenced in a study of early T cells in non-severe SARS-CoV-2 infection. TCRdb re-called the 5' RACE reads through MiXCR, storing one row per CDR3 protein. The sample includes about 38,000 distinct CDR3 sequences, 3.5% to 5% of them seen just once. Material: whole blood. Source of these receptors: an adult who was a healthcare worker with PCR-confirmed SARS-CoV-2 infection or an uninfected control (not recorded which).

The rearrangement uses TRBV12-3 or TRBV12-4 and TRBJ1-1, with D maybe TRBD1 (6 bases). Trimming took off 8 bases at V and 1 base at J, with 11 bases between the two ends. The CDR3 spans 13 residues. The CDR3 DNA is TGTGCCAGCGCCGGACAGTCGAACACTGAAGCTTTCTTT. The encoded protein is CASAGQSNTEAFF.

The rearrangement joins TRBV19 to TRBJ2-5; possibly TRBD1 or TRBD2 for D (6 bases each). This CDR3 has 15 residues. V dropped 5 bases and J dropped 5 bases, with 18 bases sitting between them. Germline lookup yields CDR1 LNHDA and CDR2 SQIVND (reference sequence). The CDR3 region is CASSAREGGQETQYF. CDR3 coding DNA: TGTGCCAGTAGTGCACGTGAGGGGGGCCAGGAGACCCAGTACTTC. Filled out from reference TRBV19 and TRBJ2-5, the complete variable domain reads DGGITQSPKYLFRKEGQNVTLSCEQNLNHDAMYWYRQDPGQGLRLIYYSQIVNDFQKGDIAEGYSVSREKKESFPLTVTSAQKNPTAFYLCASSAREGGQETQYFGPGTRLLVL.

V is TRBV6-2 or TRBV6-3 and J is TRBJ1-1; no definite D call. Between the trimmed V and J ends, which lost 4 bases and 4 bases, there was a span of 7 bases. CDR1 and CDR2 (germline): MNHEY, SVGEGT. This CDR3 spans 12 amino acids. The CDR3 protein is CASSSVGTEAFF. CDR3 bases: TGTGCCAGCAGTTCTGTGGGCACTGAAGCTTTCTTT.

This clonotype has a handful of counts. The J gene is TRBJ2-7, the V gene TRBV5-1; 8 nucleotides match TRBD1. From germline, CDR1 is SGHRS and CDR2 YFSETQ. This CDR3 has 14 residues. The V segment lost 0 bases and the J segment 6 bases; nucleotides outside the gene matches: 5. CDR3 nucleotide sequence: TGCGCCAGCAGCTTGGGGACAGGGCTGTTCGAGCAGTACTTC. It translates to CASSLGTGLFEQYF. Based on the CDR3 plus reference TRBV5-1 and TRBJ2-7, the full variable domain is KAGVTQTPRYLIKTRGQQVTLSCSPISGHRSVSWYQQTPGQGLQFLFEYFSETQRNKGNFPGRFSGRQFSNSRSEMNVSTLELGDSALYLCASSLGTGLFEQYFGPGTRLTVT.

This clonotype was seen repeatedly, ten times or more. V and J are TRBV6-5 and TRBJ2-2; 7 bases fit TRBD1. CDR1 and CDR2 from the germline V gene are MNHEY and SVGAGI. This CDR3 region has 16 residues. V was pared by 5 bases and J by 5 bases, with 11 bases of the junction left unmatched. CDR3 bases: TGTGCCAGCAGTCAGGCCGACAGGGCAGGTACCGGGGAGCTGTTTTTT. This encodes CASSQADRAGTGELFF.